This passage covers 6 T cell receptor beta chains from one sample sequenced in a study of blood T cell repertoires in COVID-19. Some clones are missing from TCRdb's copy, which holds only in-frame ones; the method was immunoSEQ multiplex PCR. The sample consists of approximately 220,000 clones, roughly 91% of them appearing once. The specimen was PBMCs or T cells enriched from blood (not recorded which). The receptors originated from a woman under 40 with acute COVID-19.

The genes are TRBV11-3 and TRBJ1-1; D might be TRBD1 (5 bases). Germline CDR1 SGHNT, CDR2 YENEEA. The V and J ends lost 6 bases and 1 base respectively, with 12 bases between them. The CDR3 is 14 amino acids. The CDR3 sequence is CASSYGRGNTEAFF. For the CDR3, the DNA is TGTGCCAGCAGTTATGGGAGGGGGAACACTGAAGCTTTCTTT.

The V gene is TRBV2, the J gene TRBJ1-1; D remains unclear. The germline V gene has CDR1 SNHLY and CDR2 FYNNEI. The CDR3 spans 13 residues. V lost 2 bases to trimming and J lost 5 bases, with 9 bases between them. CDR3 nucleotides: TGTGCCAGCAGTGAACGGAGGGTAACTGAAGCTTTCTTT. Encoded protein: CASSERRVTEAFF.

The CDR3 sequence: CASSEEVRASSRFF. As DNA, the CDR3 is TGCGCCAGCAGTGAAGAGGTTCGGGCTAGCAGCCGGTTCTTC. The chain uses TRBV10-1 and TRBJ2-1; D is possibly TRBD2 (5 bases). CDR3 length equals 14 residues. From germline, CDR1 is WNHNN and CDR2 SYGVQD (reference sequence). V dropped 3 bases and J dropped 15 bases, with 21 bases sitting between them.

This chain joins TRBV19 and TRBJ1-5; D not resolved. Between the trimmed V and J ends, which lost 7 bases and 3 bases, there was a span of 7 bases. CDR1 is LNHDA and CDR2 is SQIVND in the germline V gene (reference sequence). This CDR3 comprises 12 residues. The CDR3 here is CASTGLNQPQHF. The CDR3 nucleotides are TGTGCCAGTACCGGTCTCAATCAGCCCCAGCATTTT. Full variable domain (outside the CDR3, taken from reference TRBV19 and TRBJ1-5): DGGITQSPKYLFRKEGQNVTLSCEQNLNHDAMYWYRQDPGQGLRLIYYSQIVNDFQKGDIAEGYSVSREKKESFPLTVTSAQKNPTAFYLCASTGLNQPQHFGDGTRLSIL.

This clone turned up a few times. The chain combines TRBV10-1 with TRBJ1-3; no clear D gene. Trimming pared 0 bases from V and 1 base from J, leaving 7 bases between. The CDR3 is 15 amino acids. CDR1 is WNHNN and CDR2 is SYGVQD in the germline V gene (reference sequence). The CDR3 DNA reads TGCGCCAGCAGTGAGTCGACGGGGTCTGGAAACACCATATATTTT. This encodes CASSESTGSGNTIYF.

V usage is TRBV7-9 and J usage is TRBJ1-5; a weak D match, TRBD1 (6 bases). Germline CDR1 and CDR2: SEHNR and FQNEAQ (reference sequence). Trimming took 5 bases from V and 5 from J, leaving 13 bases between them. The CDR3 is 14 residues long. The CDR3 reads CASSPVAGDQPQHF. The CDR3 DNA sequence: TGTGCCAGCAGCCCGGTGGCAGGGGATCAGCCCCAGCATTTT. The whole variable domain, filled in from reference TRBV7-9 and TRBJ1-5, reads DTGVSQNPRHKITKRGQNVTFRCDPISEHNRLYWYRQTLGQGPEFLTYFQNEAQLEKSRLLSDRFSAERPKGSFSTLEIQRTEQGDSAMYLCASSPVAGDQPQHFGDGTRLSIL.